The 15 T cell receptor beta chains below all came from one sample that was sequenced in a study of cytomegalovirus exposure and HLA in healthy donors. 13 Jbeta primers and 60 Vbeta primers were used for the PCR. Assay: immunoSEQ multiplex PCR; the TCRdb copy retains only in-frame clones and omits some. Its listing shows under 150,000 clones. The sample comprised PBMCs. These receptor sequences come from a middle-aged man in good health and CMV-seronegative.

CDR3 nucleotides: TGTGCCAGCAGCTTCCAACCACAGGGGGCAGGACGTGGCTACACCTTC. Translated: CASSFQPQGAGRGYTF. The chain combines TRBV7-8 with TRBJ1-2, with 9 bases fitting TRBD1. The CDR3 runs 16 residues. CDR1 SGHVS and CDR2 FQNEAQ come from the germline V gene. J lost 7 bases, V lost 3 bases, and 12 bases had no gene match.

V and J are TRBV6-5 and TRBJ1-2; a possible D gene is TRBD1 (6 bases). In germline, CDR1 is MNHEY, CDR2 SVGAGI. Trimming pared 7 bases from V and 6 bases from J, leaving 15 bases between. The CDR3 extends over 13 amino acids. The CDR3: CASTGRGGDGYTF. CDR3 in DNA: TGTGCCAGCACTGGGAGGGGGGGCGATGGCTACACCTTC.

This rearrangement joins TRBV15 to TRBJ1-3, with 7 nucleotides matching TRBD1. Germline lookup yields CDR1 LNHNV and CDR2 YYDKDF (reference sequence). V gave up 1 base and J gave up 4 bases; unmatched junction bases: 1. The CDR3 length is 14 residues. The DNA for the CDR3 is TGTGCCACCAGCAGAGGGGGACAGGGAAACACCATATATTTT. Translating it yields CATSRGGQGNTIYF.

The V call is TRBV5-8, the J call TRBJ1-5; D uncertain. Germline V gene data show CDR1 as SGHTS and CDR2 as YDEGEE. This CDR3 spans 15 amino acids. With 2 bases removed from V and 4 bases from J, the gap between germline ends came to 13 bases. CDR3 residues: CASSFSDSLNQPQHF. For the CDR3, the DNA is TGTGCCAGCAGCTTTTCAGATTCTCTGAATCAGCCCCAGCATTTT.

The DNA of the CDR3 is TGCGCCAGCAGCCAAGGGGAACTAGCGGGGGTCTACGAGCAGTACTTC. This encodes CASSQGELAGVYEQYF. The gene calls are TRBV4-1 and TRBJ2-7; 11 nucleotides align to TRBD2. Trimming removed 1 base from V and 3 bases from J; junction bases left unmatched: 5. Germline V lookup: CDR1 MGHRA, CDR2 YSYEKL. The CDR3 length is 16 residues.

The chain recombines TRBV6-5 with TRBJ1-2; D gene ambiguous. There are 13 residues in the CDR3. The ends were cut back, 6 bases at V and 4 bases at J, with 12 bases in the middle. The germline V gene has CDR1 MNHEY and CDR2 SVGAGI. The CDR3 nucleotides read TGTGCCAGCAGAGGCAATACTATCTATGGCTACACCTTC. Encoded protein: CASRGNTIYGYTF.

CDR3: CASSPGRSSSYEQYF. The CDR3 DNA is TGCGCCAGCAGCCCCGGTCGTAGTAGCTCCTACGAGCAGTACTTC. V gene TRBV5-1 combines with J gene TRBJ2-7, with no clear D. V gave up 4 bases and J gave up 0 bases, with 14 bases separating them. The CDR3 runs 15 residues. Looked up from germline, CDR1 is SGHRS and CDR2 is YFSETQ.

The chain links TRBV5-6 to TRBJ2-7, with 9 bases matching TRBD1. Germline V CDR1 and CDR2: SGHDT, YYEEEE. The CDR3 covers 15 residues. J lost 5 bases, V lost 1 base, and 7 bases had no gene match. This CDR3 is CASSLRGTGTDEQYF. The CDR3 region has the DNA TGTGCCAGCAGCTTGAGGGGGACAGGGACCGACGAGCAGTACTTC.

The chain couples TRBV28 to TRBJ2-1; 8 nucleotides agree with TRBD2. J gave up 9 bases and V 5 bases, and 21 bases lay outside the gene matches. Germline V lookup: CDR1 MDHEN, CDR2 SYDVKM. The CDR3 totals 18 residues. CDR3 in DNA: TGTGCCAGCAGTCTACGCCTCCCTTTAGCGGGGCGAGAATGTGAGCAGTTCTTC. It is translated as CASSLRLPLAGRECEQFF. The full variable domain, its missing parts supplied by reference TRBV28 and TRBJ2-1, is DVKVTQSSRYLVKRTGEKVFLECVQDMDHENMFWYRQDPGLGLRLIYFSYDVKMKEKGDIPEGYSVSREKKERFSLILESASTNQTSMYLCASSLRLPLAGRECEQFFGPGTRLTVL.

This rearrangement joins TRBV28 to TRBJ2-7, with TRBD1 matching 9 bases. V lost 5 bases, J lost 0 bases, and 11 bases stayed unmatched. Germline lookup yields CDR1 MDHEN and CDR2 SYDVKM. The CDR3 runs 17 residues. In DNA, the CDR3 is TGTGCCAGCAGTCTCCCTCCGAGGACAGGGGACTCCTACGAGCAGTACTTC. Protein: CASSLPPRTGDSYEQYF.

V and J are TRBV4-2 and TRBJ2-3, with D perhaps TRBD2 (5 bases). Germline V lookup: CDR1 LGHNA, CDR2 YNFKEQ. V shed 4 bases and J shed 2 bases, with 13 bases lying between them. This CDR3 region has 15 residues. CDR3 sequence: CASSRRTGSTDTQYF. CDR3 DNA: TGTGCCAGCAGCCGCCGGACGGGATCCACAGATACGCAGTATTTT.

The V gene is TRBV6-1, the J gene TRBJ1-2; D is uncertain. Deletions cut 4 bases from V and 6 bases from J, with 12 bases between. Germline V CDR1 and CDR2: MNHNS, SASEGT. This CDR3 is built from 13 residues. The CDR3 is CASSAGLLDGYTF. In DNA form, the CDR3 reads TGTGCCAGCAGTGCAGGACTCCTGGATGGCTACACCTTC.

V usage is TRBV14 and J usage is TRBJ1-3, with D uncertain. The CDR3 is 18 amino acids. V was cut by 1 base and J by 0 bases, with 16 bases left in between. Germline values: CDR1 SGHDN, CDR2 FVKESK. CDR3 residues: CASSQVRGQRLSGNTIYF. The CDR3 DNA reads TGTGCCAGCAGCCAAGTTCGAGGTCAGAGGCTCTCTGGAAACACCATATATTTT.

This sequence joins TRBV19 and TRBJ1-1; TRBD1 agrees at 8 bases. V dropped 3 bases and J dropped 0; count of bases not matched to a gene: 3. Germline values: CDR1 LNHDA, CDR2 SQIVND (reference sequence). The CDR3 is 15 amino acids. CDR3 amino acids: CASSMADRVNTEAFF. DNA for the CDR3: TGTGCCAGTAGTATGGCGGACAGGGTGAACACTGAAGCTTTCTTT. Variable domain in full (rest from reference TRBV19 and TRBJ1-1): DGGITQSPKYLFRKEGQNVTLSCEQNLNHDAMYWYRQDPGQGLRLIYYSQIVNDFQKGDIAEGYSVSREKKESFPLTVTSAQKNPTAFYLCASSMADRVNTEAFFGQGTRLTVV.

The gene calls are TRBV7-9 and TRBJ2-5; perhaps TRBD2 as D (5 bases). V was trimmed by 5 bases and J by 2 bases, leaving 15 bases between them. CDR1 and CDR2 (germline): SEHNR, FQNEAQ (reference sequence). The CDR3 sequence is 15 residues long. The CDR3 coding sequence is TGTGCCAGCAGCGGGCGGGTCCCTGATCAAGAGACCCAGTACTTC. Its translation: CASSGRVPDQETQYF.